The 19 T cell receptor beta chains given below trace back to one sample, sequenced in a study of T cell responses to AZD1222 COVID-19 vaccine. Clones were sequenced by immunoSEQ multiplex PCR, and TCRdb holds only the in-frame ones, with some missing. The sample consists of 130,000 or so clones, 75% to 95% of them appearing once. This specimen was peripheral blood, taken 28 days after the second dose of the MenACWY control vaccine. The receptors were gathered from an adult who received the MenACWY meningococcal vaccine as a control.

V and J are TRBV6-5 and TRBJ1-1, with D possibly matching TRBD1 (6 bases). The CDR3 totals 14 residues. V lost 6 bases and J lost 1, with 12 bases in between. Germline V gene sequence: CDR1 MNHEY, CDR2 SVGAGI. The CDR3 DNA follows: TGTGCCAGCAGATTGGACAGAGGGAACACTGAAGCTTTCTTT. Protein product: CASRLDRGNTEAFF.

The chain joins TRBV2 to TRBJ1-1; the D gene is possibly TRBD1 (6 bases). The CDR3 length is 15 residues. The V gene's germline CDR1 is SNHLY and CDR2 FYNNEI. Trimming removed 6 bases at V and 1 base at J, with 15 bases between. The CDR3 nucleotides read TGTGCCAGCAGCCCGGGCCGCAGGGGGAACACTGAAGCTTTCTTT. Translated, it gives CASSPGRRGNTEAFF.

The CDR3 sequence is CSALQVSTDTQYF. The CDR3 nucleotides are TGCAGCGCATTACAGGTTAGCACAGATACGCAGTATTTT. The chain has TRBV29-1 and TRBJ2-3, with a possible D match to TRBD1 (5 bases). The V end lost 7 bases, the J end lost 0 bases, and 11 bases lay between the germline ends. CDR1 is SQVTM, CDR2 ANQGSEA, per germline. The length of the CDR3 is 13 residues.

The DNA for the CDR3 is TGTGCCAGTAGGCGTACTAGCGGGAGTGCAGATACGCAGTATTTT. It encodes CASRRTSGSADTQYF. The rearrangement links TRBV19 to TRBJ2-3; 11 nucleotides match TRBD2. The CDR3 runs 15 residues. After removal of 6 bases from V and 4 bases from J, the junction contained 6 bases not matched to a gene. Germline lookup yields CDR1 LNHDA and CDR2 SQIVND (reference sequence).

This clone appeared a single time. The chain couples TRBV6-5 to TRBJ2-7; TRBD2 might be the D (6 bases). In germline, CDR1 is MNHEY, CDR2 SVGAGI. V lost 6 bases to trimming and J lost 1 base, with 13 bases between them. The CDR3 has 14 residues. This chain's CDR3 is CASSKQEGSYEQYF. The CDR3 DNA reads TGTGCCAGCAGCAAGCAGGAGGGGTCCTACGAGCAGTACTTC.

V gene TRBV9 combines with J gene TRBJ2-3, with 11 bases lining up with TRBD2. CDR3 size: 16 residues. The ends lost 4 bases at V and 3 bases at J; junction bases unmatched: 7. The germline CDR1 and CDR2 sequences are SGDLS and YYNGEE. CDR3 in amino acids: CASSPLGTSGTDTQYF. CDR3 DNA sequence: TGTGCCAGCAGCCCGCTTGGGACTAGCGGTACAGATACGCAGTATTTT.

This chain joins TRBV9 and TRBJ2-7, with 8 nucleotides matching TRBD1. This CDR3 comprises 15 residues. Unmatched junction bases numbered 10, after V lost 5 bases and J lost 3 bases. Germline V CDR1 and CDR2: SGDLS, YYNGEE. The CDR3 DNA follows: TGTGCCAGCAGTCCCCGACAGGGGCTAGGCTACGAGCAGTACTTC. Amino acid sequence: CASSPRQGLGYEQYF. The variable domain in full, with the rest retrieved from reference TRBV9 and TRBJ2-7, is DSGVTQTPKHLITATGQRVTLRCSPRSGDLSVYWYQQSLDQGLQFLIQYYNGEERAKGNILERFSAQQFPDLHSELNLSSLELGDSALYFCASSPRQGLGYEQYFGPGTRLTVT.

The chain links TRBV29-1 to TRBJ2-7, with a possible D match to TRBD1 (5 bases). Trimming cost V 5 bases and J 3 bases, with 11 bases left between them. Germline assignment: CDR1 SQVTM and CDR2 ANQGSEA. The CDR3 has 12 amino acids. The CDR3 sequence is CSVLTDLYEQYF. In DNA, the CDR3 is TGCAGCGTTTTGACAGACCTCTACGAGCAGTACTTC.

The CDR3 region has the DNA TGTGCCATCAGTGCCCATTCTAGCGGGAGCGACAATGAGCAGTTCTTC. Its translation is CAISAHSSGSDNEQFF. This sequence joins TRBV10-3 and TRBJ2-1; 10 positions match TRBD2. The CDR3 runs to 16 residues. Germline CDR1 reads ENHRY; CDR2 reads SYGVKD. The V gene end was trimmed by 4 bases and the J gene end by 5 bases; junction bases not matched to a gene: 8.

Comments on this clone: Within the sample, other DNA sequences also encode this same CDR3. This chain joins TRBV5-1 and TRBJ1-5; D is unclear. The CDR3 is made up of 13 amino acids. The V and J ends lost 4 bases and 0 bases respectively, with 5 bases between them. Germline-derived CDR1 and CDR2 are SGHRS and YFSETQ. The CDR3 loop reads CASSLDSNQPQHF. The CDR3, as DNA: TGCGCCAGCAGCCTGGATAGCAATCAGCCCCAGCATTTT.

The genes are TRBV10-3 and TRBJ1-2, with D hard to call. The CDR3 length is 16 residues. The V end lost 0 bases, the J end lost 5 bases, and 16 bases lay between the germline ends. Germline V lookup: CDR1 ENHRY, CDR2 SYGVKD. CDR3 DNA: TGTGCCATCAGTGAGTCGAGTCTTCACAGCCTATATGGCTACACCTTC. Its translation is CAISESSLHSLYGYTF.

The V gene is TRBV29-1, the J gene TRBJ2-1; 7 bases fit TRBD2. The ends lost 8 bases at V and 4 bases at J; junction bases unmatched: 14. This CDR3 spans 15 amino acids. Germline V lookup: CDR1 SQVTM, CDR2 ANQGSEA. The CDR3 sequence: CSLGVPGGDYNEQFF. DNA for the CDR3: TGCAGCCTCGGGGTTCCGGGAGGTGATTACAATGAGCAGTTCTTC.

This chain links TRBV20-1 with TRBJ2-4; D unclear. The length of the CDR3 is 13 residues. The germline V and J ends were trimmed by 3 bases and 6 bases, with 12 bases remaining between them. Germline values: CDR1 DFQATT, CDR2 SNEGSKA (reference sequence). The CDR3, as DNA: TGCAGTGCTAGTTGGGGTGGCGGAAACATTCAGTACTTC. This gives the protein CSASWGGGNIQYF.

This clone has just one count. This sample also contains other DNA sequences that code for the same CDR3. This chain links TRBV7-9 with TRBJ2-1; unclear D gene. The ends were cut back, 6 bases at V and 9 bases at J, with 9 bases in the middle. Germline lookup yields CDR1 SEHNR and CDR2 FQNEAQ (reference sequence). This CDR3 comprises 11 residues. The CDR3 is CASSLVGEQFF. CDR3 DNA sequence: TGTGCCAGCAGTTTGGTTGGTGAGCAGTTCTTC.

This clone has only one observation. This chain uses TRBV10-3 with TRBJ2-3; 9 positions agree with TRBD2. V dropped 10 bases and J dropped 4; count of bases not matched to a gene: 3. This CDR3 contains 12 residues. Germline V gene lookup returns CDR1 ENHRY and CDR2 SYGVKD. CDR3: CATSGTADTQYF. The CDR3 DNA reads TGTGCCACTAGCGGGACCGCAGATACGCAGTATTTT.

This clone was recorded a few times. The CDR3: CASSPGTGEWNIQYF. CDR3 bases: TGTGCCAGCAGCCCCGGTACAGGGGAGTGGAACATTCAGTACTTC. The chain links TRBV7-3 to TRBJ2-4; TRBD1 matches at 7 bases. CDR1 and CDR2 from the germline V gene are SGHTA and FQGTGA. This CDR3 region has 15 residues. J gave up 7 bases and V 5 bases, and 11 bases lay outside the gene matches.

CDR3 nucleotide sequence: TGTGCCAGCAGCCTCCCAAAAGCGGGACCTACACCCAATGAGCAGTTCTTC. Translation: CASSLPKAGPTPNEQFF. The rearrangement links TRBV5-4 to TRBJ2-1; 7 bases align to TRBD2. The CDR3 has 17 amino acids. CDR1 SGHNT and CDR2 YYREEE come from the germline V gene (reference sequence). Trimming removed 4 bases from V and 6 bases from J; junction bases left unmatched: 16.

The chain carries TRBV7-8 and TRBJ2-5; no firm D call. The germline gives CDR1 SGHVS, CDR2 FQNEAQ. The V and J ends lost 1 base and 2 bases respectively, with 8 bases between them. CDR3 length: 14 amino acids. The CDR3 sequence: CASSLGWQQETQYF. The CDR3 DNA sequence: TGTGCCAGCAGCTTAGGGTGGCAACAAGAGACCCAGTACTTC.

V and J are TRBV28 and TRBJ2-7; no reliable D call. The CDR3 runs 11 residues. Germline CDR1 is MDHEN and CDR2 is SYDVKM. The germline V and J ends were trimmed by 5 bases and 3 bases, with 5 bases remaining between them. The CDR3 coding sequence is TGTGCCAGCAGTCTTGACTACGAGCAGTACTTC. Its translation is CASSLDYEQYF.